A single sample is the source of the 11 T cell receptor beta chains below, sequenced in a study of OX40 agonist ivuxolimab in advanced cancers. The assay was immunoSEQ multiplex PCR, and TCRdb's table has in-frame clones only and misses some. The data hold roughly 34,000 clones, with around 90% observed a single time. This material consisted of CD4+ or CD8+ T cells sorted from blood, taken in a trial of the OX40 agonist ivuxolimab. All receptors derive from an adult with an advanced solid tumor such as melanoma, head and neck, liver or kidney cancer.

V gene TRBV5-8 combines with J gene TRBJ1-5; unclear D gene. Germline assignment: CDR1 SGHTS and CDR2 YDEGEE. With 0 bases removed from V and 0 bases from J, the gap between germline ends came to 7 bases. The CDR3 has 15 amino acids. The CDR3 sequence is CASSLALVSNQPQHF. The CDR3 nucleotides are TGTGCCAGCAGCTTGGCCTTGGTTAGCAATCAGCCCCAGCATTTT.

There are a few counts of this clone. This sequence joins TRBV4-1 and TRBJ1-6, with a possible D match to TRBD1 (6 bases). CDR3 length: 15 amino acids. V lost 1 base to trimming and J lost 9 bases, with 13 bases between them. CDR1 MGHRA and CDR2 YSYEKL come from the germline V gene. The CDR3 DNA reads as TGCGCCAGCAGCCAAGGCTGGGGGGCAAGTTCACCCCTCCACTTT. Protein: CASSQGWGASSPLHF.

The chain has TRBV5-6 and TRBJ1-3; the match to TRBD1 covers 9 bases. The CDR3 is 17 residues long. V was clipped by 0 bases and J by 6 bases; unmatched bases: 10. Germline CDR1 and CDR2: SGHDT and YYEEEE. CDR3 bases: TGTGCCAGCAGCTTGGGCTTGGGACAGGGCATTGCAAACACCATATATTTT. Amino acid sequence: CASSLGLGQGIANTIYF. Together with reference TRBV5-6 and TRBJ1-3, the CDR3 gives the full variable domain: DAGVTQSPTHLIKTRGQQVTLRCSPKSGHDTVSWYQQALGQGPQFIFQYYEEEERQRGNFPDRFSGHQFPNYSSELNVNALLLGDSALYLCASSLGLGQGIANTIYFGEGSWLTVV.

The chain uses TRBV10-2 and TRBJ1-2, with 10 positions matching TRBD1. With 6 bases clipped from V and 6 bases from J, the junction kept 7 bases outside the gene matches. Germline V gene lookup returns CDR1 WSHSY and CDR2 SAAADI. CDR3 length: 14 residues. This chain's CDR3 is CASRQTGGGNGYTF. Here the CDR3 DNA reads TGCGCCAGCAGACAGACAGGGGGCGGGAATGGCTACACCTTC.

This sequence joins TRBV11-2 and TRBJ2-2, with 9 bases aligning to TRBD1. The junction had 6 bases not matched to a gene; V was cut back by 4 bases and J by 3 bases. Per germline, CDR1 SGHAT and CDR2 FQNNGV. This CDR3 region has 16 residues. As DNA, the CDR3 is TGTGCCAGCAGCTCACAGGGGGCCCCCTACACCGGGGAGCTGTTTTTT. It is translated as CASSSQGAPYTGELFF. Full variable domain (rest looked up from reference TRBV11-2 and TRBJ2-2): EAGVAQSPRYKIIEKRQSVAFWCNPISGHATLYWYQQILGQGPKLLIQFQNNGVVDDSQLPKDRFSAERLKGVDSTLKIQPAKLEDSAVYLCASSSQGAPYTGELFFGEGSRLTVL.

The sample holds one count of this clone. The rearrangement uses TRBV5-4 and TRBJ2-3, with TRBD2 matching 7 bases. V was pared by 6 bases and J by 3 bases, with 4 bases of the junction left unmatched. CDR3 length equals 13 residues. Germline V gene lookup returns CDR1 SGHNT and CDR2 YYREEE (reference sequence). CDR3 bases: TGTGCCAGCAAAAAAGCGGGGACAGATACGCAGTATTTT. Amino acids: CASKKAGTDTQYF.

A note on this clone: A read error may produce the germline difference seen at one junction end. The chain employs TRBV10-3 and TRBJ2-6, with a possible D match to TRBD1 (5 bases). The CDR3 contains 15 residues. Germline V lookup: CDR1 ENHRY, CDR2 SYGVKD. The CDR3 spells CAISEGSSRANVLTF. Here the CDR3 DNA reads TGTGCCATCAGTGAGGGTTCGAGCAGGGCTAACGTCCTGACTTTC.

This chain links TRBV10-2 with TRBJ1-5; D remains unclear. Germline values: CDR1 WSHSY, CDR2 SAAADI. The CDR3 has 13 amino acids. The V end was cut by 7 bases, the J end by 4 bases, with 11 bases between. The CDR3 nucleotides read TGCGCCAGCACTCCGGACGCGAATCAGCCCCAGCATTTT. It yields the protein CASTPDANQPQHF.

The chain has TRBV28 and TRBJ2-7, with 8 bases identical to TRBD1. This CDR3 has 13 residues. CDR1 is MDHEN, CDR2 SYDVKM, per germline. V trimming: 6 bases; J trimming: 2 bases; junction bases outside the gene matches: 3. CDR3 DNA sequence: TGTGCCAGCAGAGAGACAGGGGCCTACGAGCAGTACTTC. Amino acid sequence: CASRETGAYEQYF.

Here the CDR3 reads CATGQLGLGGDTQYF. The CDR3 nucleotides are TGTGCCACAGGGCAGCTTGGGCTAGGAGGGGATACGCAGTATTTT. The chain employs TRBV6-6 and TRBJ2-3, with D possibly being TRBD2 (6 bases). Germline V lookup: CDR1 MNHNY, CDR2 SVGAGI (reference sequence). V lost 10 bases and J lost 6, with 23 bases in between. The CDR3 is 15 residues long.

This chain connects TRBV11-2 to TRBJ2-7; perhaps D is TRBD1 or TRBD2 (5 bases each). Germline V CDR1 and CDR2: SGHAT, FQNNGV. The ends were cut back, 1 base at V and 7 bases at J, with 14 bases in the middle. This CDR3 region has 14 residues. CDR3 protein: CASSLVDGANEQYF. CDR3 coding DNA: TGTGCCAGCAGCTTAGTGGACGGGGCTAATGAGCAGTACTTC.